A single sample is the source of the 21 T cell receptor beta chains below, sequenced in a study of glioma-infiltrating T cells. The iRepertoire nested amplicon-rescue multiplex PCR amplified TCR alpha and beta CDR3s from RNA. TCRdb processed the multiplex PCR reads anew with MiXCR; each CDR3 protein has one entry. The data contain roughly 120,000 distinct CDR3 sequences, approximately 23% of them singletons. The source material was glioma tissue, nonneoplastic brain tissue, or PBMCs (not recorded which). All receptors come from a human donor with low-grade glioma or glioblastoma, undergoing nonglioma brain surgery, or in good health (not recorded which).

This clonotype was recorded many times. The chain links TRBV4-3 to TRBJ2-2; 7 bases agree with TRBD2. CDR1 and CDR2 from the germline V gene are LGHNA and YSLEER. The CDR3 runs 16 residues. The V segment lost 0 bases and the J segment 0 bases; nucleotides outside the gene matches: 1. The CDR3: CASSQEAGPNTGELFF. CDR3 coding DNA: TGCGCCAGCAGCCAAGAAGCGGGACCGAACACCGGGGAGCTGTTTTTT.

A few counts support this clonotype. This may stem from a read error, because a much larger clone lies one nucleotide away. V and J are TRBV19 and TRBJ2-3, with 8 nucleotides matching TRBD1. Looked up from germline, CDR1 is LNHDA and CDR2 is SQIVND (reference sequence). The V and J ends lost 3 bases and 0 bases, in that order; junction bases with no gene match: 5. The CDR3 totals 16 residues. CDR3 in amino acids: CASSMAWDRSTDTQYF. CDR3 coding DNA: TGTGCCAGTAGTATGGCGTGGGACAGGAGCACAGATACGCAGTATTTT.

This clonotype was counted between two and nine times. The rearrangement links TRBV29-1 to TRBJ2-7; either TRBD1 or TRBD2 may supply D (5 bases each). The V end was cut by 2 bases, the J end by 1 base, with 12 bases between. Looked up from germline, CDR1 is SQVTM and CDR2 is ANQGSEA. The CDR3 runs to 14 residues. Here the CDR3 DNA reads TGCAGCGTTGAATTCCGGGACCGATCCTACGAGCAGTACTTC. Protein sequence: CSVEFRDRSYEQYF.

Worth noting for this clonotype: This may be a read error: a much more frequent sequence differs by one nucleotide. The chain carries TRBV2 and TRBJ2-7; 7 bases line up with TRBD2. Looked up from germline, CDR1 is SNHLY and CDR2 is FYNNEI. V lost 7 bases and J lost 3; bases outside the gene matches: 6. The CDR3 sequence is 13 residues long. The CDR3 loop is CASMETSYYEQYF. The DNA for the CDR3 is TGTGCCAGCATGGAGACTAGCTACTACGAGCAGTACTTC. The full variable domain, with the rest looked up from reference TRBV2 and TRBJ2-7, is EPEVTQTPSHQVTQMGQEVILRCVPISNHLYFYWYRQILGQKVEFLVSFYNNEISEKSEIFDDQFSVERPDGSNFTLKIRSTKLEDSAMYFCASMETSYYEQYFGPGTRLTVT.

This clonotype occurred many times. V and J are TRBV7-9 and TRBJ1-1, with a possible D match to TRBD1 (5 bases). Germline-derived CDR1 and CDR2 are SEHNR and FQNEAQ (reference sequence). The germline V and J ends were trimmed by 4 bases and 1 base, with 10 bases remaining between them. The CDR3 has 14 amino acids. The CDR3 is CASSSTTANTEAFF. The CDR3 bases are TGTGCCAGCAGCTCCACGACAGCGAACACTGAAGCTTTCTTT.

This clonotype has at least ten counts. V is TRBV3-1 and J is TRBJ1-3; 7 bases align to TRBD1. Germline assignment: CDR1 LGHDT and CDR2 YNNKEL (reference sequence). With 4 bases clipped from V and 2 bases from J, the junction kept 2 bases outside the gene matches. CDR3 length: 14 amino acids. In nucleotides, the CDR3 is TGTGCCAGCAGCCGGGACAGCCCTGGAAACACCATATATTTT. Its protein is CASSRDSPGNTIYF.

The sample holds many counts of this clonotype. This chain joins TRBV3-1 and TRBJ2-7; 14 bases are a match to TRBD2. CDR3 length: 16 amino acids. Losses at the gene ends were 3 bases for V and 6 bases for J; bases not matched to a gene: 7. Germline loops: CDR1 LGHDT, CDR2 YNNKEL (reference sequence). The CDR3 DNA is TGTGCCAGCAGCCAGGGGACTAGCGGGAGCCCGAGCGAGCAGTACTTC. Translating it yields CASSQGTSGSPSEQYF.

This clonotype was seen many times. The rearrangement joins TRBV4-3 to TRBJ1-2, with D unresolved. The CDR3 contains 16 residues. CDR1 and CDR2 (germline): LGHNA, YSLEER. Trimming cost V 0 bases and J 0 bases, with 11 bases left between them. Here the CDR3 DNA reads TGCGCCAGCAGCCAAGACCGGACCGTTTCTAACTATGGCTACACCTTC. Translated, it gives CASSQDRTVSNYGYTF.

This clonotype was seen at least ten times. For the CDR3, the DNA is TGTGCCAGCAGTCGGGGGGGTAGCGGGAGGTACGAGCAGTACTTC. Its translation: CASSRGGSGRYEQYF. The chain combines TRBV6-1 with TRBJ2-7; 10 nucleotides line up with TRBD2. J gave up 4 bases and V 5 bases, and 8 bases lay outside the gene matches. CDR3 size: 15 residues. Germline assignment: CDR1 MNHNS and CDR2 SASEGT.

This clonotype was counted ten times or more. This rearrangement joins TRBV6-1 to TRBJ1-6; D unresolved. CDR1 is MNHNS and CDR2 is SASEGT in the germline V gene. The CDR3 extends over 13 amino acids. The V gene lost 6 bases and the J gene lost 8 bases, with 11 bases spanning the gap. The CDR3 region has the DNA TGTGCCAGCAGCACCCCGGCATATTCACCCCTCCACTTT. Translating gives CASSTPAYSPLHF.

This clonotype appeared many times. The chain uses TRBV19 and TRBJ2-1, with D possibly being TRBD1 (6 bases). The CDR3 loop spans 15 amino acids. The germline CDR1 and CDR2 sequences are LNHDA and SQIVND (reference sequence). Trimming took 3 bases from V and 0 from J, leaving 9 bases between them. This chain's CDR3 is CASSIRDNSYNEQFF. The CDR3 coding sequence is TGTGCCAGTAGTATCCGGGACAACTCCTACAATGAGCAGTTCTTC.

This rearrangement joins TRBV28 to TRBJ2-6; 8 nucleotides agree with TRBD1. V shed 5 bases and J 6 bases; nucleotides not matched to a gene: 6. CDR3 length: 15 residues. CDR1 and CDR2 from the germline V gene are MDHEN and SYDVKM. CDR3 nucleotides: TGTGCCAGCAGTCAACCGGACAGGGTGGCCAACGTCCTGACTTTC. This translates into CASSQPDRVANVLTF.

This clonotype was recorded many times. This chain links TRBV6-1 with TRBJ2-5, with D perhaps matching TRBD1 (6 bases). The CDR3 has 13 residues. In germline, CDR1 is MNHNS, CDR2 SASEGT. The germline V and J ends were trimmed by 7 bases and 2 bases, with 11 bases remaining between them. The DNA of the CDR3 is TGTGCCAGCACGAGGACAGTGCAAGAGACCCAGTACTTC. It translates to CASTRTVQETQYF.

A word on this clonotype: A much bigger clone sits one base away, suggesting this may be a read error. The chain uses TRBV24-1 and TRBJ2-1, with TRBD1 as a possible D gene (6 bases). The CDR3 spans 14 residues. Germline V lookup: CDR1 KGHDR, CDR2 SFDVKD. CDR3 region: CTTSAPDSHNEQFF. CDR3 coding DNA: TGTACCACCAGTGCACCGGACAGTCACAATGAGCAGTTCTTC.

Turning to this clonotype: This may arise from a read error, as a much more abundant clone is one base away. This sequence joins TRBV7-2 and TRBJ2-7; D is perhaps TRBD2 (6 bases). V lost 3 bases and J 4 bases, leaving 16 bases between the germline ends. Germline values: CDR1 SGHTA, CDR2 FQGNSA. The CDR3 has 15 amino acids. The CDR3 coding sequence is TGTGCCAGCAGCTTTGCCCTAGCGAGAGAGTACGAGCAGTACTTC. Translating it yields CASSFALAREYEQYF.

This clonotype was counted between two and nine times. Possible read error: a much larger clone is one base away. This chain connects TRBV20-1 to TRBJ1-4, with no clear D. CDR3 length: 16 amino acids. V lost 2 bases to trimming and J lost 0 bases, with 13 bases between them. CDR1 and CDR2 from the germline V gene are DFQATT and SNEGSKA (reference sequence). CDR3 residues: CSARKQTVATNEKLFF. The CDR3 region has the DNA TGCAGTGCTAGAAAACAAACAGTGGCAACTAATGAAAAACTGTTTTTT.

This clonotype appeared many times. The chain uses TRBV2 and TRBJ2-7, with 7 nucleotides matching TRBD1. The J segment lost 1 base and the V segment lost 5 bases, leaving 5 bases of the junction unmatched. Germline values: CDR1 SNHLY, CDR2 FYNNEI. This CDR3 contains 14 residues. CDR3 amino acids: CASSFGTASYEQYF. The CDR3 DNA is TGTGCCAGCAGTTTCGGGACAGCTTCCTACGAGCAGTACTTC.

There are many counts of this clonotype. This rearrangement joins TRBV20-1 to TRBJ1-4; D not resolved. The CDR3 is 14 residues long. Germline CDR1 and CDR2: DFQATT and SNEGSKA (reference sequence). V lost 0 bases to trimming and J lost 6 bases, with 11 bases between them. CDR3 in DNA: TGCAGTGCTAGAGATTCAAGATCAGATGAAAAACTGTTTTTT. Its translation is CSARDSRSDEKLFF.

This clonotype showed up just a few times. V and J are TRBV12-3 or TRBV12-4 and TRBJ2-1, with TRBD1 matching over 9 bases. The CDR3 has 16 amino acids. The junction had 8 bases not matched to a gene; V was cut back by 5 bases and J by 3 bases. The DNA of the CDR3 is TGTGCCAGCAGTCCCTTAACGGGACAGGGCTACAATGAGCAGTTCTTC. It translates to CASSPLTGQGYNEQFF.

This clonotype showed up just a few times. This rearrangement joins TRBV18 to TRBJ2-5, with D possibly TRBD1 on 8 matching bases. V lost 3 bases, J lost 5 bases, and 13 bases lay in between. CDR1 KGHSH and CDR2 LQKENI come from the germline V gene. The CDR3 loop spans 14 amino acids. The CDR3 DNA is TGTGCCAGCTCACCTGGACAGGGAGGGGAGACCCAGTACTTC. It yields the protein CASSPGQGGETQYF.

This clonotype was picked up many times. This sequence joins TRBV28 and TRBJ2-3, with TRBD1 as a possible D gene (5 bases). Germline V gene lookup returns CDR1 MDHEN and CDR2 SYDVKM. CDR3 length: 15 amino acids. Trimming shortened V by 3 bases and J by 2 bases, and 12 bases separated the two germline ends. This chain's CDR3 is CASSFLSRDTDTQYF. CDR3 DNA: TGTGCCAGCAGTTTTCTCTCCAGGGACACAGATACGCAGTATTTT.